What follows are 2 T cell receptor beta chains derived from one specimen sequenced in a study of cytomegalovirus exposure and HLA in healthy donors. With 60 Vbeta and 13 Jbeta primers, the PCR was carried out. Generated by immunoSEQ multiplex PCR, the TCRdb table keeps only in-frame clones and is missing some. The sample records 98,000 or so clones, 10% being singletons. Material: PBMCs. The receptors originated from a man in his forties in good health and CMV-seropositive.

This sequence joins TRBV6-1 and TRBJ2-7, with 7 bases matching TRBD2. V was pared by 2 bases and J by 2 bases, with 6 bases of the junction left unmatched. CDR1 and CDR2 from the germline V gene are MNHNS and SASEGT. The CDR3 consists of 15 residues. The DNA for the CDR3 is TGTGCCAGCAGTGAAATTAGGACTAGGGCCTACGAGCAGTACTTC. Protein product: CASSEIRTRAYEQYF.

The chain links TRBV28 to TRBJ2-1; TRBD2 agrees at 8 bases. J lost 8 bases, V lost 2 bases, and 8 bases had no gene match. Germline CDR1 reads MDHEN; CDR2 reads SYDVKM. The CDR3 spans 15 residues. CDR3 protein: CASSLVGREVDEQFF. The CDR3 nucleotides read TGTGCCAGCAGTTTAGTCGGGCGGGAGGTGGATGAGCAGTTCTTC.